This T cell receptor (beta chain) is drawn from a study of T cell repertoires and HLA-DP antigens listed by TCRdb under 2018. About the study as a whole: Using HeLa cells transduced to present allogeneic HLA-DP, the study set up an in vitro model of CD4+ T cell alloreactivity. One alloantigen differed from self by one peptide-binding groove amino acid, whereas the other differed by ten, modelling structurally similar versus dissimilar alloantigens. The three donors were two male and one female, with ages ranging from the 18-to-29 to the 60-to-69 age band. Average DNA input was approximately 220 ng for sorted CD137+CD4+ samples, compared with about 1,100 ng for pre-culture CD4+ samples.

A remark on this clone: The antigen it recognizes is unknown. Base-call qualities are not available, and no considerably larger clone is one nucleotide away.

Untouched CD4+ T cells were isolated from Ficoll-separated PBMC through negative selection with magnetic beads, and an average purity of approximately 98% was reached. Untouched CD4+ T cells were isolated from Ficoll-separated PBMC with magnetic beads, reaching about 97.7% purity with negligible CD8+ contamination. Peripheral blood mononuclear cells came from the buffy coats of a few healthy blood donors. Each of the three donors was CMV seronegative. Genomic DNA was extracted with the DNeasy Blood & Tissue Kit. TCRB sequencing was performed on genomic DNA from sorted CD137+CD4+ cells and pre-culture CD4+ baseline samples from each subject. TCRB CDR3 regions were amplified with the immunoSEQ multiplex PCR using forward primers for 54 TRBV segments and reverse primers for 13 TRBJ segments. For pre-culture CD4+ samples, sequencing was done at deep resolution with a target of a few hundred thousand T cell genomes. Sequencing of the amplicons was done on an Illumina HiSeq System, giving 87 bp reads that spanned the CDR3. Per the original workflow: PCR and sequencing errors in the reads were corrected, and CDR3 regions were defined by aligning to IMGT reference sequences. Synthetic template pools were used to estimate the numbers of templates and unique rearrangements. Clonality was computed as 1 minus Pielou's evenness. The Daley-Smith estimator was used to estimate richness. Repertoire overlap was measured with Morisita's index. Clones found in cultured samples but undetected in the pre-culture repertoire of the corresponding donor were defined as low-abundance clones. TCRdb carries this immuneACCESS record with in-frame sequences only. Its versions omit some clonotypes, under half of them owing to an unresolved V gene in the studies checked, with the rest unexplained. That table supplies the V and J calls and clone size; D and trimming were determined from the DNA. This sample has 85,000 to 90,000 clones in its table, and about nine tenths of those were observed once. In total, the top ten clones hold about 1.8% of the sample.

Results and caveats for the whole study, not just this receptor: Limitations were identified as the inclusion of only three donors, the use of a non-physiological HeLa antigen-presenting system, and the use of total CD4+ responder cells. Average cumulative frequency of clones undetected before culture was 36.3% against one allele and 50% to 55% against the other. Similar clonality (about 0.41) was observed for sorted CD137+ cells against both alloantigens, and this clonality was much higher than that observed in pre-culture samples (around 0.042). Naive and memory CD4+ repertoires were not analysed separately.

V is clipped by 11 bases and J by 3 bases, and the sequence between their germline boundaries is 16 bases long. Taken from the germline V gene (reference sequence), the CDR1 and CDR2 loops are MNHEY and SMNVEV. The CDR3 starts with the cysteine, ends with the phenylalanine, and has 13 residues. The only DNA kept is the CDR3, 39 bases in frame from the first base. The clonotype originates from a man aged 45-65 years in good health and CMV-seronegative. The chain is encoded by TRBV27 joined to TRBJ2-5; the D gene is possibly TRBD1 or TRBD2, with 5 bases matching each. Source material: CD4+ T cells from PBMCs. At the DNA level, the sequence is TGTGCCCGACGCCGGGACGGCGAAGAGACCCAGTACTTC. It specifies CARRRDGEETQYF.